The present TCR beta chain was sequenced within a study of T cell changes during pregnancy in multiple sclerosis. Method: immunoSEQ multiplex PCR; TCRdb's copy keeps in-frame clones and lacks some. There are about 70,000 clones in the sample; roughly 91% occur only once, and around 0.27% lies in the top ten. This clone came up once. The receptor was isolated from a female donor with multiple sclerosis, enrolled in a pregnancy study. This specimen consisted of CD4+ T cells from peripheral blood mononuclear cells, obtained after pregnancy.

CDR3 sequence (DNA): TGTGCCAGCAGCTTAGATCGCTACAATGAGCAGTTCTTC. It translates to CASSLDRYNEQFF. The chain combines TRBV11-2 with TRBJ2-1; no reliable D call. Between the trimmed V and J ends, which lost 0 bases and 3 bases, there was a span of 3 bases. In germline, CDR1 is SGHAT, CDR2 FQNNGV. The CDR3 is 13 residues long.